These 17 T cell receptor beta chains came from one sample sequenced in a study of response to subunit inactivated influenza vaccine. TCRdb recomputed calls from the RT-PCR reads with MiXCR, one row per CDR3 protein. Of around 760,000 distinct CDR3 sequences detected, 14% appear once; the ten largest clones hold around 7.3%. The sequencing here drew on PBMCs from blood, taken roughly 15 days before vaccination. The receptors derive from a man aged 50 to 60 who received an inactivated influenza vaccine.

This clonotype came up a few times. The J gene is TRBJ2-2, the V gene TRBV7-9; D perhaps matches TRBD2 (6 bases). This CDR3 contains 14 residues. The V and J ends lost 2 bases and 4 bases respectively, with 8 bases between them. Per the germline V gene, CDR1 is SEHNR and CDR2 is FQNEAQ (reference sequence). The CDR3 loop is CASSLKLATGELFF. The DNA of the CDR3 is TGTGCCAGCAGCTTAAAACTAGCCACCGGGGAGCTGTTTTTT.

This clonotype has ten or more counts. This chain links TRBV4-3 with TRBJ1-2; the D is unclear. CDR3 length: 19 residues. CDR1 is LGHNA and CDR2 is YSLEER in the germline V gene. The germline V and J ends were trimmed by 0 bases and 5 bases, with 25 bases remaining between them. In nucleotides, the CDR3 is TGCGCCAGCAGCCAAGAGTTAAGGCGAACCCCGGCAGACCGTTATGGCTACACCTTC. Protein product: CASSQELRRTPADRYGYTF.

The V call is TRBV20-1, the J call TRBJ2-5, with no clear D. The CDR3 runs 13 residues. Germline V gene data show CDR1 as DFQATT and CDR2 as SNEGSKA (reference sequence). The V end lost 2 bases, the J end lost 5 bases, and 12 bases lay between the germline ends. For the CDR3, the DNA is TGCAGTGCTAGAATGGGTTCGCGGGAGACCCAGTACTTC. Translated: CSARMGSRETQYF.

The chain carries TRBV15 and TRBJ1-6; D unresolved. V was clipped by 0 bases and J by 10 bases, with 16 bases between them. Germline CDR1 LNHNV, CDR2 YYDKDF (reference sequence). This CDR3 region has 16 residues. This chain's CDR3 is CATSRDASRAGSPLHF. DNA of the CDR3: TGTGCCACCAGCAGAGATGCGAGCCGGGCGGGATCACCCCTCCACTTT.

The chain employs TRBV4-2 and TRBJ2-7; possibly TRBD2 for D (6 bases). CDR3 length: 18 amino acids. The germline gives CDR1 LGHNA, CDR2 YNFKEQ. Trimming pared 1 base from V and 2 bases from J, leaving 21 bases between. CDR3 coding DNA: TGTGCCAGCAGCCAAGCCGGGAGACAGTCGAGGGTAGCCTACGAGCAGTACTTC. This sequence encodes CASSQAGRQSRVAYEQYF.

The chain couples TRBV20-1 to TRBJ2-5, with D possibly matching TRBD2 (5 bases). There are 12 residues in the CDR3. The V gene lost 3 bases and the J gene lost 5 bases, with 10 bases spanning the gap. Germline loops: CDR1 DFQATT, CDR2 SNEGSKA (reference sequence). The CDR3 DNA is TGCAGTGCTAGGCGGGTTTTTGAGACCCAGTACTTC. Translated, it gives CSARRVFETQYF.

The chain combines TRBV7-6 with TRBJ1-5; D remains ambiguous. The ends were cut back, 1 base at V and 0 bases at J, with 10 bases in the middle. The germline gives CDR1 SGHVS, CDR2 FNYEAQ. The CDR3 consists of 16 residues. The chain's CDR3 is CASSLGQAYSNQPQHF. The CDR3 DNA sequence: TGTGCCAGCAGCTTAGGGCAGGCATATAGCAATCAGCCCCAGCATTTT.

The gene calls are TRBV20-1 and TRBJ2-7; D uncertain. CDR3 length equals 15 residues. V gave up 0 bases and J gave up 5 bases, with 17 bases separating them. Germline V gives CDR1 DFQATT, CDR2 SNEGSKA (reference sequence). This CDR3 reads CSARDPPRAFHEQYF. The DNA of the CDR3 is TGCAGTGCTAGAGATCCCCCCCGGGCCTTCCACGAGCAGTACTTC.

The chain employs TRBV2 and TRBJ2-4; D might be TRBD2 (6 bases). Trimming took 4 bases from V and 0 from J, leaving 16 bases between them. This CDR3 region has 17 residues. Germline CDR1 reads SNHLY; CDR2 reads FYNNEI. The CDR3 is CASSGPRGAGAKNIQYF. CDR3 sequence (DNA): TGTGCCAGCAGTGGCCCCCGCGGGGCTGGAGCCAAAAACATTCAGTACTTC.

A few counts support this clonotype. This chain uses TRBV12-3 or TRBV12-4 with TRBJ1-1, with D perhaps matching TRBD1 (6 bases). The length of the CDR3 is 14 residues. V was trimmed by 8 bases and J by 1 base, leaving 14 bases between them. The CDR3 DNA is TGTGCCAGCCAACAAGGGGGAAGGAACACTGAAGCTTTCTTT. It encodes CASQQGGRNTEAFF.

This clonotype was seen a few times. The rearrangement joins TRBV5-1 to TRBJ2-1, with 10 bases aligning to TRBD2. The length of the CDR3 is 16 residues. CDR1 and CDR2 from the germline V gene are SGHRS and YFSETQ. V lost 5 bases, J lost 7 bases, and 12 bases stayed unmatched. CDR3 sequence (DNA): TGCGCCAGCAGACCAAATAGCGGGAGGATGAGGAATGAGCAGTTCTTC. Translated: CASRPNSGRMRNEQFF.

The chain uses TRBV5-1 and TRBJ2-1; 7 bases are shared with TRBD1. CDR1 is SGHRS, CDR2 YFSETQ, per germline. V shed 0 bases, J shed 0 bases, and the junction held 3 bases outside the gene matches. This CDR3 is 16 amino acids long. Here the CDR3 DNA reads TGCGCCAGCAGCTTGGAGGGGGCCAGCTCCTACAATGAGCAGTTCTTC. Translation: CASSLEGASSYNEQFF.

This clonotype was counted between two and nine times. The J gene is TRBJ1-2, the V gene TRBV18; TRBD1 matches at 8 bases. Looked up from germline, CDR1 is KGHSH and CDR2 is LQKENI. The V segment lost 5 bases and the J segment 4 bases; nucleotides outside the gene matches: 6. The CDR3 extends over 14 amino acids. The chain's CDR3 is CASSTGQESYGYTF. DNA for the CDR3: TGTGCCAGCTCAACGGGACAGGAGTCCTATGGCTACACCTTC. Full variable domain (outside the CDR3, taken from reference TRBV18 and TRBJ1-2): NAGVMQNPRHLVRRRGQEARLRCSPMKGHSHVYWYRQLPEEGLKFMVYLQKENIIDESGMPKERFSAEFPKEGPSILRIQQVVRGDSAAYFCASSTGQESYGYTFGSGTRLTVV.

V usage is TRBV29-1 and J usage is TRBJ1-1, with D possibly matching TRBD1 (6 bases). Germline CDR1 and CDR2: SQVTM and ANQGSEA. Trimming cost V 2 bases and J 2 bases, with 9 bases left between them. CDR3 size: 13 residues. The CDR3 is CSVERGANTEAFF. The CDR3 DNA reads TGCAGCGTTGAACGGGGGGCTAACACTGAAGCTTTCTTT. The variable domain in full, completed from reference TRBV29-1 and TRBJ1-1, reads SAVISQKPSRDICQRGTSLTIQCQVDSQVTMMFWYRQQPGQSLTLIATANQGSEATYESGFVIDKFPISRPNLTFSTLTVSNMSPEDSSIYLCSVERGANTEAFFGQGTRLTVV.

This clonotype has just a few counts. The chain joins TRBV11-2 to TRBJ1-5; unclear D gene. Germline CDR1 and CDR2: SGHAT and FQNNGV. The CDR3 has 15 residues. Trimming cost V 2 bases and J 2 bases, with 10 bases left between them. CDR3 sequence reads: CASSLSDLGNQPQHF. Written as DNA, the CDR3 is TGTGCCAGCAGCTTAAGCGATCTGGGCAATCAGCCCCAGCATTTT.

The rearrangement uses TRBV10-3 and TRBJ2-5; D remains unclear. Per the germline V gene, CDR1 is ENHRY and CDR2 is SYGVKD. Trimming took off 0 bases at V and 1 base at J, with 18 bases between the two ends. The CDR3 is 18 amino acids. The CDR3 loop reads CAISESSDGDEVQETQYF. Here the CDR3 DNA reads TGTGCCATCAGTGAGTCTTCGGACGGAGATGAGGTCCAAGAGACCCAGTACTTC.

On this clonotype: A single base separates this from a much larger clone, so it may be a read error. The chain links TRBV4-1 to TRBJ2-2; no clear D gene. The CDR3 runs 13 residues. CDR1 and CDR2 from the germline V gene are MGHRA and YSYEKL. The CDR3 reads CANSQRDTGELFF. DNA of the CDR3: TGCGCCAACAGCCAACGGGACACCGGGGAGCTGTTTTTT.